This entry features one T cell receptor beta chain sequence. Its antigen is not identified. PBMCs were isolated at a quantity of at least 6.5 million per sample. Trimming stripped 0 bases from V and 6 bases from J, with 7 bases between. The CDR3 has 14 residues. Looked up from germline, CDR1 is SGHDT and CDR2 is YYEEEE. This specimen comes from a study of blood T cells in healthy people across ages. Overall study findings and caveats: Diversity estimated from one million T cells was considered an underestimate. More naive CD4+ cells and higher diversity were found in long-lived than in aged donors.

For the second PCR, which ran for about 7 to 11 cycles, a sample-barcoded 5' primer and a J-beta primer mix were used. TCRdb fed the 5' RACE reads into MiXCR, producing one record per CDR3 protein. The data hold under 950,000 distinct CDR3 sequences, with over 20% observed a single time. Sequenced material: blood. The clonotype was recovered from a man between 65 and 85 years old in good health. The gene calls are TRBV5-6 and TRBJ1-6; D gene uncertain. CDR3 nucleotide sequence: TGTGCCAGCAGCTTGGAGCTTATTAATTCACCCCTCCACTTT. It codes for CASSLELINSPLHF.